One TCR beta chain is described in this entry. The antigen is not known. 60 Vbeta and 13 Jbeta primers were used in PCR. TCRdb keeps only in-frame clones here, not all; method: immunoSEQ multiplex PCR. Among about 140,000 clones listed, approximately 80% were seen once. These data come from a study of cytomegalovirus exposure and HLA in healthy donors. Points from the study as a whole: Apart from CMV serostatus, no immune exposure information was available.

CDR1 is LNHDA, CDR2 SQIVND, per germline (reference sequence). Between the trimmed V and J ends, which lost 10 bases and 6 bases, there was a span of 15 bases. CDR3 length: 12 amino acids. Sequencing used PBMCs. This chain joins TRBV19 and TRBJ1-1; D may be TRBD1 (5 bases). The origin of this receptor is a man aged 18 to 30 in good health and CMV-seronegative. The CDR3 region is CAIASGAAEAFF. The DNA of the CDR3 is TGTGCCATTGCGTCTGGGGCTGCTGAAGCTTTCTTT. The whole variable domain, remainder taken from reference TRBV19 and TRBJ1-1, is DGGITQSPKYLFRKEGQNVTLSCEQNLNHDAMYWYRQDPGQGLRLIYYSQIVNDFQKGDIAEGYSVSREKKESFPLTVTSAQKNPTAFYLCAIASGAAEAFFGQGTRLTVV.